A selection of T cell receptor beta chains follows, all from one sample in a study of CD8 T cells in ankylosing spondylitis. TCRdb reanalysed the 5' RACE reads using MiXCR and keeps one entry per CDR3 protein. The table shows hundreds of thousands of distinct CDR3 sequences, with 15% to 25% occurring only once. Sequences were obtained from blood, either unsorted or a sorted T cell fraction (not recorded which). These receptors were taken from a male donor with ankylosing spondylitis or in good health (not recorded which). Each CDR3 is given with its conserved first and last residue. D genes are given only for firm matches. Rows give clone size only sometimes, using once, few, many, or a class for an expanded clone.

size,V,length,D,J,CDR3,DNA
NA,TRBV5-5,15,NA,TRBJ2-1,CASSLDRDLYNEQFF,TGTGCCAGCAGCTTGGACAGGGACTTATACAATGAGCAGTTCTTC
few,TRBV10-3,16,NA,TRBJ2-1,CAISESSAVGYNEQFF,TGTGCCATCAGTGAGTCGTCCGCGGTGGGGTACAATGAGCAGTTCTTC
NA,TRBV29-1,15,NA,TRBJ2-3,CSVEDSRVRGNTQYF,TGCAGCGTTGAAGATTCCCGGGTCAGGGGTAATACGCAGTATTTT
NA,TRBV7-2,14,NA,TRBJ2-5,CASSLYREQETQYF,TGTGCCAGCAGCTTATACAGGGAACAAGAGACCCAGTACTTC
NA,TRBV20-1,16,NA,TRBJ2-5,CSARDWRRGRQESQYF,TGCAGTGCTAGAGATTGGCGGAGGGGCCGCCAAGAGTCCCAGTACTTC
NA,TRBV4-2,19,TRBD2,TRBJ2-1,CASSQASGLAAPSYNEQFF,TGTGCCAGCAGCCAAGCTTCGGGACTAGCGGCCCCCTCCTACAATGAGCAGTTCTTC
NA,TRBV14,17,NA,TRBJ2-3,CASSLPGWGTGTDTQYF,TGTGCCAGCAGCCTACCCGGTTGGGGGACCGGCACAGATACGCAGTATTTT
once,TRBV7-2,14,NA,TRBJ2-4,CASSSSGPADIQYF,TGTGCCAGCAGCTCCAGTGGGCCTGCGGACATTCAGTACTTC
NA,TRBV9,12,NA,TRBJ2-3,CASSVVTDTQYF,TGTGCCAGCAGCGTAGTCACAGATACGCAGTATTTT
NA,TRBV7-3,15,NA,TRBJ2-5,CASTPTGGPGETQYF,TGTGCCAGCACCCCTACCGGGGGCCCGGGGGAGACCCAGTACTTC
NA,TRBV29-1,14,TRBD2,TRBJ2-3,CSVGLARQGDTQYF,TGCAGCGTTGGACTAGCGCGCCAGGGGGATACGCAGTATTTT
few,TRBV5-1,14,NA,TRBJ1-1,CASSPQPVNTEAFF,TGCGCCAGCAGCCCCCAGCCAGTGAACACTGAAGCTTTCTTT
few,TRBV18,15,NA,TRBJ2-6,CAGSGTISGANVLTF,TGTGCCGGGTCAGGGACCATCTCTGGGGCCAACGTCCTGACTTTC
few,TRBV3-1,13,NA,TRBJ1-6,CASSQDVGSPLHF,TGTGCCAGCAGCCAAGATGTCGGCTCACCCCTCCACTTT
few,TRBV20-1,15,TRBD2,TRBJ2-3,CSALGLAGVIDTQYF,TGCAGTGCTTTAGGACTAGCGGGAGTAATAGATACGCAGTATTTT
NA,TRBV10-3,15,TRBD1,TRBJ2-6,CATGTGTGGANVLTF,TGTGCCACCGGGACAGGGACGGGTGGGGCCAACGTCCTGACTTTC
NA,TRBV5-1,15,TRBD1,TRBJ1-1,CASSLTGQLNTEAFF,TGCGCCAGCAGCTTGACGGGACAGCTTAACACTGAAGCTTTCTTT
few,TRBV20-1,15,TRBD1,TRBJ2-5,CSATGTGGFGETQYF,TGCAGTGCTACGGGGACAGGGGGCTTTGGGGAGACCCAGTACTTC
many,TRBV4-1,15,NA,TRBJ2-2,CASSQDGSNTGELFF,TGCGCCAGCAGCCAAGATGGTTCGAACACCGGGGAGCTGTTTTTT
NA,TRBV20-1,12,TRBD1,TRBJ1-1,CRGGTGATEAFF,TGCAGAGGGGGGACAGGGGCCACTGAAGCTTTCTTT
many,TRBV20-1,16,NA,TRBJ2-2,CSARANGQMNTGELFF,TGCAGTGCTAGAGCTAATGGACAGATGAACACCGGGGAGCTGTTTTTT
NA,TRBV14,15,NA,TRBJ1-4,CASSRDGATNEKLFF,TGTGCCAGCAGCCGTGACGGGGCAACTAATGAAAAACTGTTTTTT
NA,TRBV4-1,15,NA,TRBJ2-2,CASSLRNSMTGELFF,TGCGCCAGCAGCCTTAGGAACAGTATGACCGGGGAGCTGTTTTTT